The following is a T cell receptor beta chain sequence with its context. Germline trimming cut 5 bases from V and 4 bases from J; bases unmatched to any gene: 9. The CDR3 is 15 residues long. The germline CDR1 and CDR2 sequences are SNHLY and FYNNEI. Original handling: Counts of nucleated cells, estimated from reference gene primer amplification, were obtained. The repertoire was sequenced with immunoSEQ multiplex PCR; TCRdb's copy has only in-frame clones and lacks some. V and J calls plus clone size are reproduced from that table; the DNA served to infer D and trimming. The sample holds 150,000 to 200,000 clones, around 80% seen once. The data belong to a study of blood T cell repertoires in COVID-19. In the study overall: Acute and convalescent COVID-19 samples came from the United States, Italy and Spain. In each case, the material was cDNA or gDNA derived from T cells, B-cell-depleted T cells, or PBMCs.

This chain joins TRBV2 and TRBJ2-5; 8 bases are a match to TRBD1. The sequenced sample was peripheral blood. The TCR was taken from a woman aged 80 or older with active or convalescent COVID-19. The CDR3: CASSQTGVVGETQYF. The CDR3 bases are TGTGCCAGCAGTCAGACAGGGGTAGTGGGAGAGACCCAGTACTTC.